This record covers a single T cell receptor (beta chain). Amplification of TCR beta CDR3 regions used RNA as the template. Primed by the HTBI set, a first-round RT-PCR was run on the TCR CDR3. MiXCR, run by TCRdb on the multiplex PCR reads, gives a single entry per CDR3 protein. The table shows some 700,000 distinct CDR3 sequences, with approximately 15% occurring only once. Subjects aged 18 to 65 presented with newly diagnosed hyperthyroidism of less than 2 months' duration. This sample is drawn from a study of T cells in Graves' hyperthyroidism and ophthalmopathy. Study background: Any treatment followed the collection of peripheral blood at initial diagnosis.

The germline gives CDR1 SGDLS, CDR2 YYNGEE. This CDR3 has 15 amino acids. V lost 0 bases and J 5 bases, leaving 11 bases between the germline ends. The TCR comes from a man aged 50 or older with Graves' hyperthyroidism. Sequenced: blood. The genes are TRBV9 and TRBJ2-2; no clear D. The CDR3 DNA reads as TGTGCCAGCAGCGTAGCTACCTGGGGTACCGGGGAGCTGTTTTTT. This codes for CASSVATWGTGELFF.